The clone carrying this T cell receptor (beta chain) has just a few counts. Its antigen is unknown. The data were obtained in a study of T-cell memory formation after mild COVID-19. At the level of the study: Largely, the TCR clusters proved donor specific. Regarding the study as a whole: Some clones that responded were present in memory (sampled pre-infection), which suggests cross-reactive memory joined. Balance between CD4 and CD8 was seen in clones contracting day 15 to 85, and a CD4+ lean was seen in later expanders.

The CDR3 runs to 17 residues. CDR1 SGHDT and CDR2 YYEEEE come from the germline V gene. Trimming left V 0 bases short and J 1 base short, with 15 bases between. TCRdb processed the 5' RACE reads anew with MiXCR; each CDR3 protein has one entry. The sample carries a few hundred thousand distinct CDR3 sequences, roughly 15% recorded once. The sequencing sample was made of PBMCs or a T cell subset sorted from them (not recorded which). The TCR sequence derives from a man between 18 and 29 years old who had mild COVID-19 (a few samples of this study predate the infection). Cell type and time point are not known. The V call is TRBV5-6, the J call TRBJ2-3, with D hard to call. The CDR3 reads CASSLVSWVVGTDTQYF. For the CDR3, the DNA is TGTGCCAGCAGCTTGGTTTCATGGGTCGTCGGCACAGATACGCAGTATTTT.